A selection of T cell receptor beta chains follows, all from one sample in a study of T cells in Graves' hyperthyroidism and ophthalmopathy. TCRdb recomputed calls from the multiplex PCR reads with MiXCR, one row per CDR3 protein. Of around 760,000 distinct CDR3 sequences in the sample, approximately 36% were seen once. The material sequenced was blood. All receptors come from a woman aged 40 to 50 with Graves' hyperthyroidism. Each CDR3 is given with its conserved first and last residue. D genes are given only for firm matches. Clone size is shown for a subset of rows, as once, few, many or a class of expanded clone.

TRBJ1-1 TRBD1 - TRBV7-3 TGTGCCAGCAGCAAGACCAACGTGGGACAGGGGGCTACCAAAACTTTGAACACTGAAGCTTTCTTT CASSKTNVGQGATKTLNTEAFF
TRBJ1-3 - many TRBV10-3 TGTGCCACCGGGAACAGATCTGGAAACACCATATATTTT CATGNRSGNTIYF
TRBJ1-5 - - TRBV30 TGTGCCTGGAAGTCAGTCGGCAATCAGCCCCAGCATTTT CAWKSVGNQPQHF
TRBJ1-2 TRBD1 few TRBV28 TGTGCCAGCAGCCCGACGACAGGGAACTATGGCTACACCTTC CASSPTTGNYGYTF
TRBJ1-1 TRBD1 - TRBV4-1 TGCGCCAGCAGCCAGGGGGACAGGCGAATCTTT CASSQGDRRIF
TRBJ1-2 - many TRBV7-9 TGTGCCAGCAGCTTAGACTGGCGAGGCTACACCTTC CASSLDWRGYTF
TRBJ1-1 - few TRBV7-9 TGTGCCAGCAACCCTGGGGACACTGAAGCTTTCTTT CASNPGDTEAFF
TRBJ2-2 - few TRBV5-4 TGTGCCAGCAGCTTGATGGGGCGGCACACCGGGGAGCTGTTTTTT CASSLMGRHTGELFF
TRBJ1-6 TRBD1 - TRBV7-2 TGTGCCAGCAGCTACCGGGGACAGGGGGGGGGGCCCCTCCACTTT CASSYRGQGGGPLHF
TRBJ1-1 - - TRBV20-1 TGCAGTGCTAGGGCACAGGGTGAAGACACTGAAGCTTTCTTT CSARAQGEDTEAFF
TRBJ1-2 - - TRBV7-2 TGTGCCAGCTCACCAACGGGCGCCAAACGGGCCTATGGCTACACCTTC CASSPTGAKRAYGYTF
TRBJ2-3 TRBD2 - TRBV20-1 TGCAGTGCTAGCTCTCGGCGGGGGGAAACAGATACGCAGTATTTC CSASSRRGETDTQYF
TRBJ1-2 TRBD1 - TRBV27 TGTGCCAGCAGTGCCGGGACAGTCTCGAATGCTAACTATGGCTACACCTTC CASSAGTVSNANYGYTF
TRBJ2-2 - many TRBV19 TGTGCCAGTAGTATCAGAGGGGCTGCCGGGGAGCTGTTTTTT CASSIRGAAGELFF
TRBJ2-5 - many TRBV29-1 TGCAGCGTTGGGTGGGACGAAAATTCGTCCCAGTACTTC CSVGWDENSSQYF
TRBJ2-5 - many TRBV29-1 TGCAGCGCCGCTGAAGGGACTCAAGAGACCCAGTACTTC CSAAEGTQETQYF
TRBJ1-2 - - TRBV2 TGTGCCAGCGGACGGCCGGGGACCGCCTATGGCTACACCTTC CASGRPGTAYGYTF
TRBJ2-2 TRBD2 few TRBV9 TGTGCCAGCAGCGTAAGTTCGGGGGGGGCACCGAACACCGGGGAGCTGTTTTTT CASSVSSGGAPNTGELFF
TRBJ2-5 TRBD1 many TRBV20-1 TGCAGTGCTAGAGACGGACAGGGGGCGGGGGAGACCCAGTACTTC CSARDGQGAGETQYF
TRBJ2-7 TRBD1 - TRBV25-1 TGTGCCAGCAGCCAGACAGGGGGTAGTCCCTACGAGCAGTACTTC CASSQTGGSPYEQYF
TRBJ2-7 - - TRBV12-3/TRBV12-4 TGTGCCAGCAGTACGCGGGCCCCCACGTGTCGCGAGCAGTACTTC CASSTRAPTCREQYF
TRBJ1-4 - many TRBV29-1 TGCAGCGCTGTCAGGGGAGTAGGGGAAAAACTGTTTTTT CSAVRGVGEKLFF
TRBJ2-7 - many TRBV19 TGTGCCAGTAGACGGAGCAGCAAGAGCTCCTACGAGCAGTACTTC CASRRSSKSSYEQYF
TRBJ2-7 - - TRBV18 TGTGCCAGCTCACCGAATGACAGGCTTGAGGAGCAGTACTTC CASSPNDRLEEQYF
TRBJ2-7 - - TRBV7-9 TGTGCCAGCAGTTCGGGTGGGGCCTCCTACGAGCAGTACTTC CASSSGGASYEQYF
TRBJ2-1 - - TRBV7-8 TGTGCCAGCGAGGATGGGGTTAGAAATGAGCAGTTCTTC CASEDGVRNEQFF
TRBJ2-7 - - TRBV7-9 TGTGCCAGCAGCTCAGGGAGCGACGAGCAGTACTTC CASSSGSDEQYF
TRBJ1-2 TRBD1 once TRBV10-3 TGTGCCAGCAGTATAGGGAACCGGGACAGGGGGCTTGGCTACACCTTC CASSIGNRDRGLGYTF
TRBJ2-7 - - TRBV6-6 TGTGCCAGCTCACCGAATGGAGGCTACGAGCAGTACTTC CASSPNGGYEQYF
TRBJ1-6 - few TRBV27 TGTGCCAGCAGTCCCTCGGCAGATTCACCCCTCCACTTT CASSPSADSPLHF
TRBJ1-2 - - TRBV6-1 TGTGCCAGCAGATTCCGAGAGGAGATTAACTATGGCTACACCTTC CASRFREEINYGYTF
TRBJ1-2 - many TRBV10-3 TGTGCCATCACAAGAGACCTACTCGATGGCTACACCTTC CAITRDLLDGYTF
TRBJ2-1 TRBD2 - TRBV2 TGTGCCAGCAGTACCAGACTAGCGGGAGGCCTCTCCTACAATGAGCAGTTCTTC CASSTRLAGGLSYNEQFF
TRBJ2-5 TRBD2 - TRBV6-1 TGTGCCAGCAGCTCGGGACTAGCGGGAGGGCCAGGGACCCAGTACTTC CASSSGLAGGPGTQYF
TRBJ2-7 TRBD2 - TRBV25-1 TGTGCCAGCAGTGGGTTTTCGGGGGGTCCCTACAATGAGCAGTACTTC CASSGFSGGPYNEQYF
TRBJ1-1 TRBD1 - TRBV2 TGTGCCAGCAGTGACCAGACAGGGGGCACTGAAGCTTTCTTT CASSDQTGGTEAFF
TRBJ2-7 TRBD1 - TRBV24-1 TGTGCCAGCAATAACCGGGACAGGGGTTTCTACGAGCAGTACTTC CASNNRDRGFYEQYF
TRBJ1-2 - - TRBV6-6 TGTGCCAGCAGTTACCCCTCAGACAGGCACTATGGCTACACCTTC CASSYPSDRHYGYTF
TRBJ2-1 - - TRBV12-3/TRBV12-4 TGTGCCAGCAGTTTTCGGGTGGGAACGGTTGAGCAGTTCTTC CASSFRVGTVEQFF